The 14 T cell receptor beta chains reported below all come from one sample, sequenced in a study of blood T cell repertoires in COVID-19. Sequencing used immunoSEQ multiplex PCR; TCRdb keeps in-frame clones, though not all of them. The sample holds approximately 160,000 clones; around 81% are singletons and the top ten take approximately 9.9%. The source material was peripheral blood. The origin of the receptors is a man aged 55 to 70 with active or convalescent COVID-19.

The V call is TRBV19, the J call TRBJ1-6; no clear D. Germline-derived CDR1 and CDR2 are LNHDA and SQIVND (reference sequence). The CDR3 is made up of 15 amino acids. The V end was cut by 0 bases, the J end by 10 bases, with 13 bases between. CDR3 amino acids: CASSIDTGPFSPLHF. The CDR3 nucleotides read TGTGCCAGTAGTATAGATACTGGGCCATTCTCACCCCTCCACTTT. Together with reference TRBV19 and TRBJ1-6, the CDR3 gives the full variable domain: DGGITQSPKYLFRKEGQNVTLSCEQNLNHDAMYWYRQDPGQGLRLIYYSQIVNDFQKGDIAEGYSVSREKKESFPLTVTSAQKNPTAFYLCASSIDTGPFSPLHFGNGTRLTVT.

This clone has only one observation. The chain carries TRBV9 and TRBJ2-3, with 9 bases fitting TRBD2. Per germline, CDR1 SGDLS and CDR2 YYNGEE. This CDR3 spans 14 amino acids. V lost 0 bases and J lost 6; bases outside the gene matches: 2. Here the CDR3 reads CASSVDAGGDTQYF. In nucleotides, the CDR3 is TGTGCCAGCAGCGTAGACGCGGGGGGGGATACGCAGTATTTT. The full variable domain, with the rest looked up from reference TRBV9 and TRBJ2-3, is DSGVTQTPKHLITATGQRVTLRCSPRSGDLSVYWYQQSLDQGLQFLIQYYNGEERAKGNILERFSAQQFPDLHSELNLSSLELGDSALYFCASSVDAGGDTQYFGPGTRLTVL.

The chain couples TRBV5-1 to TRBJ1-4, with D possibly TRBD1 on 6 matching bases. CDR1 SGHRS and CDR2 YFSETQ come from the germline V gene. The CDR3 consists of 17 residues. V lost 1 base and J 2 bases, leaving 15 bases between the germline ends. Here the CDR3 reads CASSLRSGGATNEKLFF. CDR3 DNA sequence: TGCGCCAGCAGCTTGAGATCCGGGGGGGCGACTAATGAAAAACTGTTTTTT.

This sequence joins TRBV19 and TRBJ1-5, with TRBD1 identical over 10 bases. Germline CDR1 reads LNHDA; CDR2 reads SQIVND (reference sequence). The V gene end was trimmed by 5 bases and the J gene end by 5 bases; junction bases not matched to a gene: 3. CDR3 size: 14 residues. The CDR3 loop is CASSPDRGHQPQHF. The CDR3 bases are TGTGCCAGTAGTCCCGACAGGGGGCATCAGCCCCAGCATTTT.

This chain links TRBV11-2 with TRBJ2-7, with 9 bases lining up with TRBD1. CDR1 SGHAT and CDR2 FQNNGV come from the germline V gene. V was clipped by 5 bases and J by 3 bases; unmatched bases: 8. CDR3 length: 15 residues. As DNA, the CDR3 is TGTGCCAGCAGCGGCCGCGACAGGGGGAGCTACGAGCAGTACTTC. Translation: CASSGRDRGSYEQYF. The full variable domain, completed using reference TRBV11-2 and TRBJ2-7, is EAGVAQSPRYKIIEKRQSVAFWCNPISGHATLYWYQQILGQGPKLLIQFQNNGVVDDSQLPKDRFSAERLKGVDSTLKIQPAKLEDSAVYLCASSGRDRGSYEQYFGPGTRLTVT.

This clone was seen more than once but under ten times. The chain carries TRBV14 and TRBJ1-6, with unresolved D. Between the trimmed V and J ends, which lost 6 bases and 10 bases, there was a span of 16 bases. The CDR3 has 14 amino acids. Germline CDR1 and CDR2: SGHDN and FVKESK. CDR3 protein: CASSLILKSSPLHF. CDR3 coding DNA: TGTGCCAGCAGTCTAATTCTTAAGTCCTCACCCCTCCACTTT.

The chain combines TRBV6-6 with TRBJ1-5, with unresolved D. Trimming took 0 bases from V and 3 from J, leaving 6 bases between them. The CDR3 sequence is 14 residues long. The germline gives CDR1 MNHNY, CDR2 SVGAGI (reference sequence). The CDR3 DNA reads as TGTGCCAGCAGTTACTCCGGGGTCAATCAGCCCCAGCATTTT. This translates into CASSYSGVNQPQHF.

This sequence joins TRBV12-3 or TRBV12-4 and TRBJ1-2; D is ambiguous. The CDR3 loop spans 13 amino acids. Trimming left V 5 bases short and J 6 bases short, with 13 bases between. This chain's CDR3 is CASSRVSSDGYTF. CDR3 sequence (DNA): TGTGCCAGCAGTCGAGTTTCCTCGGATGGCTACACCTTC.

This clone has a handful of counts. The J gene is TRBJ1-2, the V gene TRBV19, with TRBD1 matching over 8 bases. Per the germline V gene, CDR1 is LNHDA and CDR2 is SQIVND (reference sequence). CDR3 size: 15 residues. The J segment lost 3 bases and the V segment lost 7 bases, leaving 10 bases of the junction unmatched. The CDR3 bases are TGTGCCAGTACCGACAGGGGTGGGGCGGACTATGGCTACACCTTC. It yields the protein CASTDRGGADYGYTF.

The table lists this clone with a few counts. The chain employs TRBV5-1 and TRBJ1-2; 7 bases fit TRBD1. CDR3 length equals 14 residues. Germline V gene sequence: CDR1 SGHRS, CDR2 YFSETQ. Trimming cost V 4 bases and J 3 bases; bases outside gene matches: 6. In DNA form, the CDR3 reads TGCGCCAGCAGCACCACAGGGGACGACTATGGCTACACCTTC. This sequence encodes CASSTTGDDYGYTF. Full variable domain (missing parts from reference TRBV5-1 and TRBJ1-2): KAGVTQTPRYLIKTRGQQVTLSCSPISGHRSVSWYQQTPGQGLQFLFEYFSETQRNKGNFPGRFSGRQFSNSRSEMNVSTLELGDSALYLCASSTTGDDYGYTFGSGTRLTVV.

A single count supports this clone. The chain carries TRBV6-1 and TRBJ2-1; D might be TRBD2 (5 bases). The germline V gene has CDR1 MNHNS and CDR2 SASEGT. The length of the CDR3 is 15 residues. V lost 0 bases to trimming and J lost 1 base, with 7 bases between them. This CDR3 is CASSEAAESYNEQFF. CDR3 DNA: TGTGCCAGCAGTGAAGCAGCGGAGTCCTACAATGAGCAGTTCTTC.

This rearrangement joins TRBV5-1 to TRBJ1-1, with 11 nucleotides matching TRBD1. Trimming removed 1 base from V and 4 bases from J; junction bases left unmatched: 3. The germline V gene encodes CDR1 SGHRS and CDR2 YFSETQ. The CDR3 sequence is 15 residues long. The chain's CDR3 is CASSLPGTGGTEAFF. Written as DNA, the CDR3 is TGCGCCAGCAGCTTGCCCGGGACAGGGGGCACTGAAGCTTTCTTT.

This clone appeared a few times. The gene calls are TRBV7-4 and TRBJ1-5; TRBD1 matches 8 bases. The germline V gene has CDR1 SGHVT and CDR2 SQSDAQ. The CDR3 has 15 residues. V was pared by 3 bases and J by 0 bases, with 1 base of the junction left unmatched. CDR3: CASSLGQDSNQPQHF. DNA for the CDR3: TGTGCCAGCAGCTTGGGACAGGATAGCAATCAGCCCCAGCATTTT.

The gene calls are TRBV5-1 and TRBJ2-7, with 12 bases matching TRBD2. Germline lookup yields CDR1 SGHRS and CDR2 YFSETQ. Unmatched junction bases numbered 5, after V lost 2 bases and J lost 5 bases. This CDR3 is built from 15 residues. CDR3 residues: CASSLPSGGADEQYF. Here the CDR3 DNA reads TGCGCCAGCAGCTTACCTAGCGGGGGGGCCGACGAGCAGTACTTC.